The clone carrying this T cell receptor (beta chain) was found many times. Its antigen is not known. TCRdb ran MiXCR on the multiplex PCR reads and lists one entry per CDR3 protein. The data contain 15,000 to 20,000 distinct CDR3 sequences, 60% to 70% of them singletons. The data were obtained in a study of breast tumors, draining lymph nodes, adjacent tissues. Trimming pared 5 bases from V and 0 bases from J, leaving 16 bases between. The CDR3 runs 16 residues. CDR1 is MNHNY and CDR2 is SVGAGI in the germline V gene (reference sequence). Study observations and caveats: Luminal-like breast cancer showed significantly higher tumor–nontumor repertoire similarity than basal-like. The lymph node origin of tumor T cells was framed as consistent with a hypothesis, not demonstrated. Tumor repertoires ranked between lymph nodes and nontumor tissue in diversity, with V and J gene preferences. Most tumor T cells seemingly derive from lymph node, then expand in tumor.

The chain has TRBV6-6 and TRBJ1-2; no clear D gene. The sequence came from a female donor with breast cancer. Some clones in this sample may be carry-over from other donors' samples. The sequenced sample was tumor-adjacent breast tissue. The CDR3 loop reads CASSHLARDSNYGYTF. The DNA of the CDR3 is TGTGCCAGCAGTCACTTGGCCCGAGACTCTAACTATGGCTACACCTTC.